Following are 13 T cell receptor beta chains from one sample sequenced in a study of human T cells and chemical hapten exposure. Time point specified: healthy volunteer bleed at 2 weeks. It was from unfractionated whole blood that total RNA was extracted. TCRdb recomputed calls from the RACE reads with MiXCR, one row per CDR3 protein. The table has roughly 130,000 distinct CDR3 sequences, approximately 9% seen once; the top ten hold approximately 1.6%. The sequenced material came from whole blood. Source of these receptors: a male donor in good health. Some clones in this sample may be carry-over from other donors' samples.

This clonotype showed up many times. CDR3 sequence (DNA): TGTGCCAGCAGCCCGGGCCTCGCCAATTCACCCCTCCACTTT. Translated, it gives CASSPGLANSPLHF. The chain combines TRBV14 with TRBJ1-6; D unclear. The germline V gene encodes CDR1 SGHDN and CDR2 FVKESK. The CDR3 runs 14 residues. V lost 4 bases and J lost 7, with 11 bases in between.

The chain couples TRBV30 to TRBJ2-2, with no clear D. The CDR3 consists of 15 residues. Germline CDR1 is GTSNPN and CDR2 is SVGIG (reference sequence). Trimming cost V 2 bases and J 1 base, with 11 bases left between them. The DNA for the CDR3 is TGTGCCTGGAGTCGAATTGGCGTGAACACCGGGGAGCTGTTTTTT. Encoded protein: CAWSRIGVNTGELFF. Combining the CDR3 with reference TRBV30 and TRBJ2-2 gives the whole variable domain SQTIHQWPATLVQPVGSPLSLECTVEGTSNPNLYWYRQAAGRGLQLLFYSVGIGQISSEVPQNLSASRPQDRQFILSSKKLLLSDSGFYLCAWSRIGVNTGELFFGEGSRLTVL.

The chain is built from TRBV5-1 and TRBJ2-1; either TRBD1 or TRBD2 may fit D (6 bases each). This CDR3 region has 15 residues. With 2 bases removed from V and 7 bases from J, the gap between germline ends came to 16 bases. CDR1 is SGHRS, CDR2 YFSETQ, per germline. CDR3 sequence: CASSFEGQGRNEQFF. Here the CDR3 DNA reads TGCGCCAGCAGCTTTGAAGGGCAGGGGAGGAATGAGCAGTTCTTC.

The chain uses TRBV28 and TRBJ2-7; perhaps TRBD1 as D (5 bases). This CDR3 is built from 13 residues. Between the trimmed V and J ends, which lost 1 base and 3 bases, there was a span of 7 bases. Germline-derived CDR1 and CDR2 are MDHEN and SYDVKM. The CDR3 loop is CASSLLTDYEQYF. The CDR3 coding sequence is TGTGCCAGCAGTTTATTGACAGACTACGAGCAGTACTTC.

This clonotype was found many times. J is TRBJ1-5 and V is TRBV12-3 or TRBV12-4; D call uncertain. The CDR3 contains 13 residues. Trimming left V 3 bases short and J 3 bases short, with 6 bases between. The CDR3 loop reads CASSLEVNQPQHF. In DNA, the CDR3 is TGTGCCAGCAGTTTGGAAGTCAATCAGCCCCAGCATTTT.

This clonotype was picked up many times. The chain employs TRBV11-2 and TRBJ1-1; D is ambiguous. Germline CDR1 reads SGHAT; CDR2 reads FQNNGV. The CDR3 totals 14 residues. Trimming removed 0 bases from V and 0 bases from J, with 5 bases in between. CDR3 residues: CASSLDLLNTEAFF. The CDR3 region has the DNA TGTGCCAGCAGCTTAGATCTTTTGAACACTGAAGCTTTCTTT.

The chain recombines TRBV4-2 with TRBJ2-3; 8 positions match TRBD2. Losses at the gene ends were 1 base for V and 2 bases for J; bases not matched to a gene: 11. The CDR3 is 18 residues long. Germline V gives CDR1 LGHNA, CDR2 YNFKEQ. CDR3 sequence reads: CASSQGGSVAGTTDTQYF. The CDR3 DNA reads as TGTGCCAGCAGCCAAGGCGGCTCGGTAGCGGGGACCACAGATACGCAGTATTTT.

The genes are TRBV3-1 and TRBJ2-5; D possibly corresponds to TRBD2 (5 bases). The V gene lost 3 bases and the J gene lost 5 bases, with 16 bases spanning the gap. This CDR3 contains 15 residues. CDR1 and CDR2 from the germline V gene are LGHDT and YNNKEL (reference sequence). CDR3 coding DNA: TGTGCCAGCAGCCAGGCTCGCGCGGGTGGGGAGACCCAGTACTTC. Its protein is CASSQARAGGETQYF.

This clonotype was observed a handful of times. This chain connects TRBV15 to TRBJ1-5, with D maybe TRBD1 (5 bases). V dropped 5 bases and J dropped 6 bases, with 17 bases sitting between them. CDR1 and CDR2 (germline): LNHNV, YYDKDF (reference sequence). The CDR3 has 15 amino acids. The CDR3 region is CATSAIRGATQPQHF. In DNA form, the CDR3 reads TGTGCCACCAGCGCAATAAGAGGGGCGACTCAGCCCCAGCATTTT.

This clonotype is a singleton in its sample. The chain has TRBV12-3 or TRBV12-4 and TRBJ2-7; no reliable D call. The CDR3 has 13 amino acids. Trimming left V 6 bases short and J 2 bases short, with 11 bases between. CDR3 in amino acids: CASSTDITYEQYF. CDR3 nucleotide sequence: TGTGCCAGCAGCACCGACATAACCTACGAGCAGTACTTC.

The table lists this clonotype with a few counts. The rearrangement joins TRBV24-1 to TRBJ2-1; D is undetermined. The CDR3 is 12 residues long. Germline V gives CDR1 KGHDR, CDR2 SFDVKD. Trimming cost V 8 bases and J 1 base, with 5 bases left between them. The CDR3 here is CATTNSYNEQFF. The CDR3 DNA reads TGTGCCACCACGAATTCCTACAATGAGCAGTTCTTC.

This clonotype was picked up many times. J is TRBJ2-3 and V is TRBV19, with D possibly matching TRBD2 (6 bases). The CDR3 is 17 amino acids. Germline CDR1 and CDR2: LNHDA and SQIVND (reference sequence). Trimming pared 5 bases from V and 2 bases from J, leaving 20 bases between. The CDR3 is CASSPRVVAGYTDTQYF. The CDR3 DNA reads as TGTGCCAGTAGTCCTCGGGTCGTGGCGGGGTACACAGATACGCAGTATTTT.

This clonotype was seen repeatedly, ten times or more. CDR3 coding DNA: TGTGCCATCAGTGTCCAGGTTTACACTGAAGCTTTCTTT. This codes for CAISVQVYTEAFF. The chain links TRBV10-3 to TRBJ1-1, with D unclear. Germline CDR1 reads ENHRY; CDR2 reads SYGVKD. This CDR3 has 13 amino acids. V was trimmed by 4 bases and J by 3 bases, leaving 9 bases between them.